These 3 T cell receptor beta chains were sequenced from one sample in a study of shared clonotypes between healthy human individuals (dated by TCRdb to 2018 to 2020). Library prep was done by the immunoSEQ multiplex PCR assay. TCRdb stores this immuneACCESS table with in-frame sequences only. Part of the clones is absent; in the studies checked, under half of the shortfall reflects unresolved V genes, and no reason is known for the rest. The sample yields 2,100,000 or so clones; about 94% were counted once. Roughly 0.13% of the sample goes to the ten largest clones. Sequencing was done on a sample of naive CD4+ T cells sorted from blood. Taken with the paper, the label for cell subset or site translates to: CD45RA+ positively selected. The receptors derive from a man younger than 35 in good health.

The CDR3 DNA is TGTGCCAGCAGCTTAGTTGGCAGGGAGAAAGAGACCCAGTACTTC. This encodes CASSLVGREKETQYF. The chain uses TRBV11-2 and TRBJ2-5; D assignment may be TRBD1 or TRBD2 (5 bases each). V lost 1 base and J 3 bases, leaving 12 bases between the germline ends. The CDR3 consists of 15 residues. CDR1 and CDR2 (germline): SGHAT, FQNNGV. Full variable domain (missing parts from reference TRBV11-2 and TRBJ2-5): EAGVAQSPRYKIIEKRQSVAFWCNPISGHATLYWYQQILGQGPKLLIQFQNNGVVDDSQLPKDRFSAERLKGVDSTLKIQPAKLEDSAVYLCASSLVGREKETQYFGPGTRLLVL.

With regard to this clone: Other DNA sequences within the sample encode an identical CDR3. This chain uses TRBV5-1 with TRBJ1-3, with no clear D. The germline V gene encodes CDR1 SGHRS and CDR2 YFSETQ. V lost 0 bases to trimming and J lost 0 bases, with 4 bases between them. The length of the CDR3 is 14 residues. CDR3 region: CASSLGSSGNTIYF. In DNA form, the CDR3 reads TGCGCCAGCAGCTTGGGCTCCTCTGGAAACACCATATATTTT.

V and J are TRBV6-1 and TRBJ1-5; D might be TRBD1 (6 bases). The CDR3 totals 16 residues. Deletions cut 3 bases from V and 2 bases from J, with 14 bases between. CDR1 is MNHNS, CDR2 SASEGT, per germline. The CDR3: CASSEGAQGGNQPQHF. The CDR3 DNA reads as TGTGCCAGCAGTGAGGGGGCGCAGGGCGGCAATCAGCCCCAGCATTTT.